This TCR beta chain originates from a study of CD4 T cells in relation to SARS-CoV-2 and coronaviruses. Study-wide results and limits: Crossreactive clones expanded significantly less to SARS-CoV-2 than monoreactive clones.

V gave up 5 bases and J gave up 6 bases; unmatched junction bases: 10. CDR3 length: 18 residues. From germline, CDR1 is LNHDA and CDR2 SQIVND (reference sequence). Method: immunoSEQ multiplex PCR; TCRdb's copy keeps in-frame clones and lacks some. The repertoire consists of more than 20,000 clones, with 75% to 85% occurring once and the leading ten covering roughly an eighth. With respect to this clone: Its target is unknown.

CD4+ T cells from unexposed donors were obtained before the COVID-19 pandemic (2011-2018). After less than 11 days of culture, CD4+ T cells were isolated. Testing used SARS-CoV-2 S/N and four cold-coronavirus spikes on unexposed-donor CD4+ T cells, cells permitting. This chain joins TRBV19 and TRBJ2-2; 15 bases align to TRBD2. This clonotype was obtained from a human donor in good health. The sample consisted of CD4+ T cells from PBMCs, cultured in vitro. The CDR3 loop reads CASSEGLAGGSISGELFF. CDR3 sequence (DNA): TGTGCCAGTAGTGAAGGACTAGCGGGAGGGTCCATCTCCGGGGAGCTGTTTTTT.